A single count supports the clone carrying this T cell receptor (beta chain). Clones were sequenced by immunoSEQ multiplex PCR, and TCRdb holds only the in-frame ones, with some missing. Here the sample spans around 67,000 clones, around nine tenths being singletons. These data come from a study of blood T cell repertoires in COVID-19. Sequences were obtained from peripheral blood. This receptor was identified in a woman over 75 with acute or convalescent COVID-19.

The CDR3 DNA is TGTGCCAGCAGCCTGCAAGGGACAGATAATGAAAAACTGTTTTTT. Amino acid sequence: CASSLQGTDNEKLFF. The rearrangement uses TRBV3-1 (or the pseudogene TRBV3-2) and TRBJ1-4, with 7 bases fitting TRBD1. V shed 4 bases and J 4 bases; nucleotides not matched to a gene: 6. CDR1 is LGHDT and CDR2 is YNNKEL in the germline V gene (reference sequence). The CDR3 totals 15 residues.